This TCR beta chain is from a study of OX40 agonist ivuxolimab in advanced cancers. In the case of this clone: No antigen is known for it.

Study conclusions and caveats: Within 6 weeks, CD4+ and CD8+ blood T cells expanded clonally at 0.1 to 3.0 mg/kg. The specificity for antigen of the expanded peripheral T cells was not determined.

Trimming shortened V by 10 bases and J by 4 bases, and 10 bases separated the two germline ends. Germline-derived CDR1 and CDR2 are ENHRY and SYGVKD. The CDR3 runs to 11 residues. Libraries were prepared by immunoSEQ multiplex PCR; TCRdb keeps only in-frame clonotypes and omits some of them. The data contain 30,000 or so clones, about 90% of them seen just once; the ten biggest clones take up about 9.4%. This clonotype originated in an adult with an advanced solid tumor such as melanoma, head and neck, liver or kidney cancer. The starting material was CD4+ or CD8+ T cells sorted from blood, obtained in a trial of the OX40 agonist ivuxolimab. The chain uses TRBV10-3 and TRBJ1-1; D ambiguous. The CDR3: CATTTGTEAFF. The CDR3, as DNA: TGTGCCACCACCACCGGCACTGAAGCTTTCTTT.